Below, one TCR beta chain is given with its context. Patients at the Seattle site were enrolled during active infection and followed longitudinally. TCRdb's copy holds only in-frame clones and misses some; the assay was immunoSEQ multiplex PCR. The sample consists of approximately 330,000 clones, about nine tenths of them appearing once. The germline V gene encodes CDR1 SQVTM and CDR2 ANQGSEA. The V segment lost 4 bases and the J segment 5 bases; nucleotides outside the gene matches: 14. The CDR3 sequence is 18 residues long. The sample comes from a study of blood T cell repertoires in COVID-19. The clonotype was recovered from a man aged 30-40 years with COVID-19, enrolled during active disease. The genes are TRBV29-1 and TRBJ2-2; 12 nucleotides agree with TRBD2. Sequencing used peripheral blood. The CDR3 reads CSVGAGASGRARTGELFF. CDR3 nucleotides: TGCAGCGTTGGAGCCGGGGCTAGCGGGAGGGCCCGTACCGGGGAGCTGTTTTTT.